A single sample gave rise to the 30 T cell receptor beta chains below, sequenced in a study of control samples from healthy donors and cancer patients. Sequencing was performed with immunoSEQ multiplex PCR; in TCRdb, only in-frame clones are kept and a portion is missing. This table has approximately 30,000 clones, around 94% appearing once. The sequenced material came from blood. These receptors all stem from a man aged 60 to 69 in good health.

This chain uses TRBV30 with TRBJ2-3, with D possibly matching TRBD2 (7 bases). CDR3 length equals 18 residues. Germline V gene sequence: CDR1 GTSNPN, CDR2 SVGIG (reference sequence). Trimming shortened V by 3 bases and J by 0 bases, and 22 bases separated the two germline ends. The CDR3 loop is CAWSRNTGLAASTDTQYF. DNA of the CDR3: TGTGCCTGGAGCCGCAACACAGGGCTAGCGGCTAGCACAGATACGCAGTATTTT. Filled out from reference TRBV30 and TRBJ2-3, the complete variable domain reads SQTIHQWPATLVQPVGSPLSLECTVEGTSNPNLYWYRQAAGRGLQLLFYSVGIGQISSEVPQNLSASRPQDRQFILSSKKLLLSDSGFYLCAWSRNTGLAASTDTQYFGPGTRLTVL.

This chain connects TRBV7-8 to TRBJ2-3; D is perhaps TRBD2 (6 bases). CDR3 size: 14 residues. Germline CDR1 reads SGHVS; CDR2 reads FQNEAQ. V lost 1 base to trimming and J lost 3 bases, with 8 bases between them. The CDR3 sequence is CASSLVGGTDTQYF. The CDR3 nucleotides read TGTGCCAGCAGCTTAGTGGGGGGTACAGATACGCAGTATTTT.

The J gene is TRBJ1-1, the V gene TRBV30; possibly TRBD1 for D (6 bases). CDR3 size: 13 residues. Germline loops: CDR1 GTSNPN, CDR2 SVGIG (reference sequence). Trimming shortened V by 3 bases and J by 1 base, and 9 bases separated the two germline ends. The CDR3, as DNA: TGTGCCTGGAGAAGACAGGAGAACACTGAAGCTTTCTTT. It encodes CAWRRQENTEAFF.

This clone was picked up one time. This rearrangement joins TRBV20-1 to TRBJ2-5; D ambiguous. In germline, CDR1 is DFQATT, CDR2 SNEGSKA (reference sequence). The CDR3 contains 16 residues. The V and J ends lost 3 bases and 0 bases respectively, with 17 bases between them. CDR3 sequence: CSASKMLAWNQETQYF. The CDR3 nucleotides read TGCAGTGCTAGTAAGATGCTCGCCTGGAACCAAGAGACCCAGTACTTC.

This chain joins TRBV21-1 and TRBJ1-1; the table assigns TRBD1, which was not confirmed against the DNA. TRBV21-1 is termed a pseudogene. The CDR3 loop spans 14 amino acids. CDR3: CASTENRTNTEAFF. CDR3 DNA sequence: TGTGCCAGCACCGAAAACAGGACGAACACTGAAGCTTTCTTT.

This chain connects TRBV7-9 to TRBJ1-4; D perhaps matches TRBD1 (5 bases). V was clipped by 9 bases and J by 7 bases, with 15 bases between them. Germline V CDR1 and CDR2: SEHNR, FQNEAQ (reference sequence). The CDR3 sequence is 13 residues long. CDR3 nucleotides: TGTGCCAGTCAAGCAGGGCTTACTGAAAAACTGTTTTTT. It encodes CASQAGLTEKLFF.

The chain links TRBV13 to TRBJ2-7; D possibly corresponds to TRBD1 (6 bases). V gave up 5 bases and J gave up 3 bases, with 20 bases separating them. The V gene's germline CDR1 is PRHDT and CDR2 FYEKMQ (reference sequence). This CDR3 is 16 amino acids long. The CDR3 DNA is TGTGCCAGCAGCAAGGGGGAAAGATCTCTTCACTACGAGCAGTACTTC. This sequence encodes CASSKGERSLHYEQYF.

This sequence joins TRBV10-3 and TRBJ1-1, with 8 bases matching TRBD1. The CDR3 has 13 residues. V shed 4 bases and J 6 bases; nucleotides not matched to a gene: 4. Germline assignment: CDR1 ENHRY and CDR2 SYGVKD. CDR3: CAISGTGQPEAFF. For the CDR3, the DNA is TGTGCCATCAGTGGGACAGGGCAGCCTGAAGCTTTCTTT.

This clone appeared once. The chain recombines TRBV9 with TRBJ1-5, with D possibly matching TRBD1 (6 bases). Trimming left V 3 bases short and J 6 bases short, with 16 bases between. CDR3 length: 15 amino acids. Germline CDR1 and CDR2: SGDLS and YYNGEE. CDR3 coding DNA: TGTGCCAGCAGCGCGGACCCACAGGGTAGTCAGCCCCAGCATTTT. Its translation: CASSADPQGSQPQHF.

The rearrangement joins TRBV4-1 to TRBJ2-7; D not resolved. CDR1 is MGHRA and CDR2 is YSYEKL in the germline V gene. Trimming stripped 4 bases from V and 0 bases from J, with 13 bases between. The CDR3 has 15 amino acids. This CDR3 is CASSRGITSSYEQYF. CDR3 in DNA: TGCGCCAGCAGCCGCGGAATTACGAGCTCCTACGAGCAGTACTTC.

V usage is TRBV24-1 and J usage is TRBJ2-5; D remains ambiguous. V dropped 6 bases and J dropped 0 bases, with 7 bases sitting between them. CDR1 and CDR2 (germline): KGHDR, SFDVKD. This CDR3 is 13 amino acids long. This CDR3 is CATSIPYQETQYF. The CDR3, as DNA: TGTGCCACCAGTATTCCTTACCAAGAGACCCAGTACTTC.

The chain combines TRBV7-2 with TRBJ2-7; no definite D call. This CDR3 is built from 15 residues. V lost 1 base to trimming and J lost 0 bases, with 10 bases between them. Germline lookup yields CDR1 SGHTA and CDR2 FQGNSA. CDR3 region: CASSLELTSSYEQYF. CDR3 coding DNA: TGTGCCAGCAGCTTAGAGCTCACATCCTCCTACGAGCAGTACTTC.

J is TRBJ1-1 and V is TRBV14, with D possibly being TRBD1 (5 bases). Germline assignment: CDR1 SGHDN and CDR2 FVKESK. The CDR3 is made up of 15 amino acids. Deletions cut 4 bases from V and 4 bases from J, with 16 bases between. The CDR3 region is CASSLLGGGATEAFF. CDR3 DNA sequence: TGTGCCAGCAGCCTACTCGGAGGAGGGGCCACTGAAGCTTTCTTT. Looking up the rest from reference TRBV14 and TRBJ1-1 gives the full variable domain: EAGVTQFPSHSVIEKGQTVTLRCDPISGHDNLYWYRRVMGKEIKFLLHFVKESKQDESGMPNNRFLAERTGGTYSTLKVQPAELEDSGVYFCASSLLGGGATEAFFGQGTRLTVV.

The rearrangement links TRBV6-5 to TRBJ2-5; tentatively, D is TRBD1 (5 bases). Trimming removed 8 bases from V and 4 bases from J, with 14 bases in between. The CDR3 has 13 residues. Germline lookup yields CDR1 MNHEY and CDR2 SVGAGI. The CDR3 DNA is TGTGCCAGCTTACCCAGGGTTGGAGAGACCCAGTACTTC. Translation gives CASLPRVGETQYF.

V is TRBV2 and J is TRBJ1-4, with unresolved D. There are 15 residues in the CDR3. Germline loops: CDR1 SNHLY, CDR2 FYNNEI. The ends were cut back, 6 bases at V and 0 bases at J, with 11 bases in the middle. The CDR3 sequence: CASSGGEATNEKLFF. The CDR3 DNA sequence: TGTGCCAGCAGCGGTGGAGAAGCAACTAATGAAAAACTGTTTTTT.

V usage is TRBV19 and J usage is TRBJ1-2; a possible D gene is TRBD1 (6 bases). The germline V gene has CDR1 LNHDA and CDR2 SQIVND (reference sequence). This CDR3 region has 15 residues. V was shortened by 5 bases and J by 2 bases, with 15 bases between the two germline ends. The CDR3 here is CASSPKTGPNYGYTF. In DNA, the CDR3 is TGTGCCAGTAGTCCGAAGACAGGACCAAACTATGGCTACACCTTC.

This chain's CDR3 is CATSDQGGGEAFF. CDR3 nucleotide sequence: TGTGCCACCAGTGATCAGGGTGGGGGGGAAGCTTTCTTT. The chain employs TRBV24-1 and TRBJ1-1; D may be TRBD1 (5 bases). CDR1 is KGHDR, CDR2 SFDVKD, per germline. Trimming removed 3 bases at V and 8 bases at J, with 12 bases between. This CDR3 is 13 amino acids long.

CDR3 region: CAISENSNSNQPQHF. CDR3 in DNA: TGTGCCATCAGTGAGAATTCCAATAGCAATCAGCCCCAGCATTTT. The chain joins TRBV10-3 to TRBJ1-5; D is unresolved. Per germline, CDR1 ENHRY and CDR2 SYGVKD. The ends were cut back, 2 bases at V and 0 bases at J, with 8 bases in the middle. The CDR3 has 15 residues.

The count of this clone is one. As DNA, the CDR3 is TGTGCCAGCAGGGGGCCAAATCAGCCCCAGCATTTT. Translation: CASRGPNQPQHF. This chain joins TRBV28 and TRBJ1-5; D perhaps matches TRBD1 (5 bases). The germline V gene has CDR1 MDHEN and CDR2 SYDVKM. The CDR3 is made up of 12 amino acids. V was cut by 6 bases and J by 4 bases, with 7 bases left in between.

This clone is a singleton in its sample. The chain has TRBV6-5 and TRBJ1-2; D gene unclear. The CDR3 consists of 12 residues. Germline CDR1 is MNHEY and CDR2 is SVGAGI. The V end was cut by 6 bases, the J end by 0 bases, with 5 bases between. In nucleotides, the CDR3 is TGTGCCAGCAGGCGTACTAACTATGGCTACACCTTC. Protein sequence: CASRRTNYGYTF.

The chain combines TRBV9 with TRBJ1-2, with 7 positions matching TRBD1. The CDR3 runs 15 residues. Trimming at V came to 4 bases and at J to 4 bases, leaving 10 bases not matched to a gene. Germline V lookup: CDR1 SGDLS, CDR2 YYNGEE. In DNA, the CDR3 is TGTGCCAGCAGCCTCGAGGGACAGCCGGGCTATGGCTACACCTTC. Protein: CASSLEGQPGYGYTF. The complete variable domain, with remaining parts taken from reference TRBV9 and TRBJ1-2, reads DSGVTQTPKHLITATGQRVTLRCSPRSGDLSVYWYQQSLDQGLQFLIQYYNGEERAKGNILERFSAQQFPDLHSELNLSSLELGDSALYFCASSLEGQPGYGYTFGSGTRLTVV.

The V call is TRBV7-3, the J call TRBJ2-2; 12 bases line up with TRBD2. This CDR3 spans 16 amino acids. The V gene end was trimmed by 5 bases and the J gene end by 2 bases; junction bases not matched to a gene: 3. Germline CDR1 and CDR2: SGHTA and FQGTGA. The CDR3 sequence: CASSPTSGGNTGELFF. In DNA form, the CDR3 reads TGTGCCAGCAGCCCGACTAGCGGGGGAAACACCGGGGAGCTGTTTTTT.

The CDR3 nucleotides read TGTGCCTGGAGTGAGACATTTTCGACTAATGAAAAACTGTTTTTT. Its protein is CAWSETFSTNEKLFF. The chain is built from TRBV30 and TRBJ1-4; D call uncertain. Trimming took off 1 base at V and 2 bases at J, with 11 bases between the two ends. This CDR3 is built from 15 residues. Germline values: CDR1 GTSNPN, CDR2 SVGIG (reference sequence).

The rearrangement uses TRBV5-1 and TRBJ1-2; TRBD1 matches at 12 bases. V trimming: 0 bases; J trimming: 3 bases; junction bases outside the gene matches: 6. The CDR3 is 17 residues long. Germline-derived CDR1 and CDR2 are SGHRS and YFSETQ. The CDR3 DNA reads TGCGCCAGCAGCTTGGGGGACAGGGGGCGCGGTGACTATGGCTACACCTTC. This sequence encodes CASSLGDRGRGDYGYTF.

The genes are TRBV6-6 and TRBJ2-7; 12 positions agree with TRBD2. Germline CDR1 MNHNY, CDR2 SVGAGI (reference sequence). This CDR3 spans 12 amino acids. CDR3 sequence (DNA): TGTAGCGCGGGACTAGCGGGTGGCGAGCAGTACTTC. It codes for CSAGLAGGEQYF.

CDR3 nucleotide sequence: TGTGCCAGTAGTATATCGCAGGTTCAGAACACTGAAGCTTTCTTT. This codes for CASSISQVQNTEAFF. The V call is TRBV19, the J call TRBJ1-1; D gene uncertain. The CDR3 has 15 residues. V was clipped by 2 bases and J by 1 base, with 11 bases between them. Germline CDR1 LNHDA, CDR2 SQIVND (reference sequence).

This clone has only a few counts. The chain is built from TRBV5-6 and TRBJ1-6; 7 positions match TRBD1. CDR3 length: 14 residues. The germline V gene encodes CDR1 SGHDT and CDR2 YYEEEE. V lost 5 bases, J lost 9 bases, and 8 bases stayed unmatched. The CDR3 loop is CASRTGQSLSPLHF. CDR3 in DNA: TGTGCCAGCAGGACGGGACAGTCCCTTTCACCCCTCCACTTT.

This chain joins TRBV28 and TRBJ1-2, with TRBD1 matching over 7 bases. V was clipped by 2 bases and J by 6 bases; unmatched bases: 6. CDR3 size: 14 residues. The germline gives CDR1 MDHEN, CDR2 SYDVKM. CDR3 residues: CASSLGGGVNGYTF. The CDR3, as DNA: TGTGCCAGCAGTTTAGGAGGGGGCGTCAATGGCTACACCTTC.

This chain connects TRBV11-2 to TRBJ1-3; weak D call: TRBD1 (6 bases). CDR3 length: 14 amino acids. V was cut by 6 bases and J by 1 base, with 10 bases left in between. Per germline, CDR1 SGHAT and CDR2 FQNNGV. CDR3 sequence reads: CASSFGQSGNTIYF. As DNA, the CDR3 is TGTGCCAGCAGTTTCGGACAGTCTGGAAACACCATATATTTT.

The chain combines TRBV3-1 (or the pseudogene TRBV3-2) with TRBJ2-7; the D is unclear. Germline V gene data show CDR1 as LGHDT and CDR2 as YNNKEL (reference sequence). V lost 0 bases to trimming and J lost 2 bases, with 14 bases between them. CDR3 length: 16 residues. The chain's CDR3 is CASSQDILAVTYEQYF. CDR3 nucleotide sequence: TGTGCCAGCAGCCAAGATATCTTGGCAGTCACCTACGAGCAGTACTTC.